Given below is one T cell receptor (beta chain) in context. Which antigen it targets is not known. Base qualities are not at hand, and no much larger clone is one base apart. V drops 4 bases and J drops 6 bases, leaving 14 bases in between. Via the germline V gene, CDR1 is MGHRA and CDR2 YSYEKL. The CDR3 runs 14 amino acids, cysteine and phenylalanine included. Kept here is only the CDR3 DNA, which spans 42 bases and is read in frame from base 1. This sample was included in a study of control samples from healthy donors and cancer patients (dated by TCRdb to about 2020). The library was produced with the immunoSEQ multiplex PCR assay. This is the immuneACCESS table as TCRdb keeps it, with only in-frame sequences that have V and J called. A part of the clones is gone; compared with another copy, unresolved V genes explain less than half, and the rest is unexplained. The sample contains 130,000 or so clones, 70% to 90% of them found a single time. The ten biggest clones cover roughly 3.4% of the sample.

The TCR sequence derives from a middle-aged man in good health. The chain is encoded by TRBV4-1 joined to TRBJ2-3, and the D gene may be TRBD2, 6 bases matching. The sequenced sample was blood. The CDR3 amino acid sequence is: CASSPMEEGDTQYF. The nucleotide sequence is TGCGCCAGCAGCCCCATGGAGGAGGGGGATACGCAGTATTTT.